This T cell receptor (beta chain) was documented in a study of shared T cell receptors in the human thymus. This CDR3 is 14 amino acids long. Germline V CDR1 and CDR2: LGHNA, YSLEER. V lost 3 bases and J 8 bases, leaving 14 bases between the germline ends. Sequencing was performed with immunoSEQ multiplex PCR; in TCRdb, only in-frame clones are kept and a portion is missing. This repertoire shows some 760,000 clones, 80% to 90% found once; its top ten account for over 0.008%. This same sample was also part of a study on human thymus T cells. That work adds: Corrective surgery for congenital heart defects was being performed on the healthy Finnish infants who were the donors. During corrective heart surgery, resections were taken, and the thymus tissue came from them. Related reports documented highly overlapping thymic repertoires among unrelated individuals.

The receptor was derived from a girl under two years old with a congenital heart defect. V is TRBV4-3 and J is TRBJ2-1; D unclear. Specimen: thymocytes. The CDR3: CASSHGLSTDEQFF. CDR3 in DNA: TGCGCCAGCAGCCACGGTCTTTCCACGGATGAGCAGTTCTTC.